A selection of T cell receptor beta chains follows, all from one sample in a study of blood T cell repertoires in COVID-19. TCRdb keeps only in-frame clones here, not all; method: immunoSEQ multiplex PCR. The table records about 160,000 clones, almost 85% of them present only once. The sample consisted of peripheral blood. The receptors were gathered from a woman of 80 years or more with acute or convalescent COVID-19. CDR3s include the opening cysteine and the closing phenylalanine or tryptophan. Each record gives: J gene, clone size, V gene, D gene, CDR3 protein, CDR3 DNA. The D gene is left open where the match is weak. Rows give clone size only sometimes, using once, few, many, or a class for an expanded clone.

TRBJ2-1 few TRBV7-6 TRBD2 CASSPKVGGNNEQFF TGTGCCAGCAGCCCGAAGGTGGGGGGGAACAATGAGCAGTTCTTC
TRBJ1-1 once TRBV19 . CASTLKYDSGKAFF TGTGCCAGTACCCTTAAGTACGACAGTGGGAAAGCTTTCTTT
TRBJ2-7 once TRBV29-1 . CSVVGGASGYEQYF TGCAGCGTTGTGGGGGGGGCCTCGGGATACGAGCAGTACTTC
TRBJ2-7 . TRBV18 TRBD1 CASSTGTGSIYEQYF TGTGCCAGCTCAACGGGGACAGGGAGTATCTACGAGCAGTACTTC
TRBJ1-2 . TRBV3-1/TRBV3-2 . CASSQVQGGYGYTF TGTGCCAGCAGCCAAGTGCAGGGAGGGTATGGCTACACCTTC
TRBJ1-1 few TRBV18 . CASSTGLIPEAFF TGTGCCAGCTCAACAGGGTTAATTCCTGAAGCTTTCTTT
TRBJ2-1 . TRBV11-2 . CASSFRLSYNEQFF TGTGCCAGCAGCTTCAGGTTGTCTTACAATGAGCAGTTCTTC
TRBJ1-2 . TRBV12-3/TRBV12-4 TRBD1 CASSLRQGGGYTF TGTGCCAGCAGTTTAAGACAGGGGGGAGGCTACACCTTC
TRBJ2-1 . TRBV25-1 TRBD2 CASSEYTLAGIYNEQFF TGTGCCAGCAGTGAATATACTCTAGCGGGTATCTACAATGAGCAGTTCTTC
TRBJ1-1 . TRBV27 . CASRRTGRTEAFF TGTGCCAGCAGGCGGACTGGGCGCACTGAAGCTTTCTTT
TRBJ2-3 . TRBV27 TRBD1 CASSSRTGRDTQYF TGTGCCAGCAGTTCCCGGACAGGGAGGGATACGCAGTATTTT
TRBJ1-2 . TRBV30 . CAWSPLPLEGVNYGYTF TGTGCCTGGTCCCCCTTGCCCCTTGAGGGAGTTAACTATGGCTACACCTTC
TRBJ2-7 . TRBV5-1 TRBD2 CASRLFGLAEPVEYF TGCGCCAGCCGCCTTTTTGGGCTAGCGGAGCCGGTCGAGTACTTC